A single sample is the source of the 32 T cell receptor beta chains below, sequenced in a study of cytomegalovirus exposure and HLA in healthy donors. Use of 60 Vbeta and 13 Jbeta primers characterized the PCR. Produced via immunoSEQ multiplex PCR; TCRdb's table is partial and in-frame only. In the table there are some 270,000 clones, under 90% of which are singletons. Sequencing was done on a sample of PBMCs. These receptors were taken from a girl aged 2 to 10 in good health and CMV-seronegative.

The chain has TRBV4-1 and TRBJ2-2, with D possibly TRBD1 on 5 matching bases. Trimming removed 1 base at V and 0 bases at J, with 12 bases between. The CDR3 covers 17 residues. Germline V gene lookup returns CDR1 MGHRA and CDR2 YSYEKL. The CDR3 loop reads CASSQVFGATNTGELFF. CDR3 DNA sequence: TGCGCCAGCAGCCAAGTATTTGGGGCCACGAACACCGGGGAGCTGTTTTTT.

The chain recombines TRBV5-6 with TRBJ1-2; 7 bases line up with TRBD1. With V trimmed by 1 base and J by 2 bases, 11 bases remained unmatched. CDR1 SGHDT and CDR2 YYEEEE come from the germline V gene. The CDR3 contains 17 residues. The CDR3 DNA sequence: TGTGCCAGCAGCTTGCTGGAGGGGGCCCTGGGAAACTATGGCTACACCTTC. It encodes CASSLLEGALGNYGYTF.

In its sample, this clone was seen a few times. This CDR3 reads CASSSGTSGIRWYEQYF. CDR3 DNA sequence: TGCGCCAGCAGCTCCGGGACTAGCGGGATACGTTGGTACGAGCAGTACTTC. J is TRBJ2-7 and V is TRBV5-1, with TRBD2 identical over 13 bases. V was pared by 3 bases and J by 4 bases, with 10 bases of the junction left unmatched. Germline V gene data show CDR1 as SGHRS and CDR2 as YFSETQ. The CDR3 is made up of 17 amino acids.

V and J are TRBV30 and TRBJ2-5; TRBD2 might be the D (5 bases). The J call may be mistaken, given a closer DNA end match to TRBJ2-7. The V gene's germline CDR1 is GTSNPN and CDR2 SVGIG (reference sequence). There are 15 residues in the CDR3. CDR3 in amino acids: CAGPERRASSYEQYF. The CDR3 nucleotides are TGTGCTGGGCCCGAAAGGCGGGCCAGCTCCTACGAGCAGTACTTC.

The chain uses TRBV7-6 and TRBJ1-1, with 7 positions matching TRBD1. Germline trimming cut 4 bases from V and 5 bases from J; bases unmatched to any gene: 7. The germline CDR1 and CDR2 sequences are SGHVS and FNYEAQ. The CDR3 runs 14 residues. The CDR3 here is CASSSWTGGTEAFF. The DNA of the CDR3 is TGTGCCAGCAGCTCGTGGACAGGAGGAACTGAAGCTTTCTTT.

The rearrangement uses TRBV28 and TRBJ2-7; 8 bases align to TRBD2. The CDR3 totals 14 residues. V lost 4 bases and J lost 2; bases outside the gene matches: 4. Germline CDR1 and CDR2: MDHEN and SYDVKM. The CDR3 region has the DNA TGTGCCAGCAGTTATACTAGCGGAACCTACGAGCAGTACTTC. This encodes CASSYTSGTYEQYF.

This sequence joins TRBV4-2 and TRBJ1-1, with 7 bases lining up with TRBD1. V dropped 3 bases and J dropped 1; count of bases not matched to a gene: 8. The CDR3 runs to 16 residues. Germline values: CDR1 LGHNA, CDR2 YNFKEQ. CDR3 DNA: TGTGCCAGCAGCCATAAATACAGGGGAGGGAACACTGAAGCTTTCTTT. Translating it yields CASSHKYRGGNTEAFF.

This rearrangement joins TRBV28 to TRBJ2-3; 12 bases line up with TRBD1. Looked up from germline, CDR1 is MDHEN and CDR2 is SYDVKM. The ends lost 6 bases at V and 1 base at J; junction bases unmatched: 11. CDR3 length: 18 residues. CDR3 sequence: CASRVGQGALWGTDTQYF. DNA of the CDR3: TGTGCCAGCAGGGTGGGACAGGGGGCCCTTTGGGGCACAGATACGCAGTATTTT. The variable domain in full, completed from reference TRBV28 and TRBJ2-3, reads DVKVTQSSRYLVKRTGEKVFLECVQDMDHENMFWYRQDPGLGLRLIYFSYDVKMKEKGDIPEGYSVSREKKERFSLILESASTNQTSMYLCASRVGQGALWGTDTQYFGPGTRLTVL.

The V and J genes are TRBV9 and TRBJ1-1, with 8 bases lining up with TRBD1. Germline V gene data show CDR1 as SGDLS and CDR2 as YYNGEE. V gave up 4 bases and J gave up 1 base; unmatched junction bases: 12. This CDR3 has 17 amino acids. The CDR3 loop is CASSPQGAITPNTEAFF. The CDR3 DNA is TGTGCCAGCAGCCCCCAGGGGGCCATAACACCGAACACTGAAGCTTTCTTT.

In this sample, this clone turned up once. CDR3 residues: CSVTPGTGGTGELFF. The CDR3 region has the DNA TGCAGCGTTACCCCCGGGACAGGGGGCACCGGGGAGCTGTTTTTT. The V call is TRBV29-1, the J call TRBJ2-2; 11 positions agree with TRBD1. V trimming: 5 bases; J trimming: 4 bases; junction bases outside the gene matches: 6. CDR1 and CDR2 (germline): SQVTM, ANQGSEA. The CDR3 covers 15 residues.

The chain employs TRBV27 and TRBJ2-3, with 10 positions matching TRBD1. Germline CDR1 is MNHEY and CDR2 is SMNVEV (reference sequence). The CDR3 extends over 15 amino acids. After removal of 2 bases from V and 4 bases from J, the junction contained 3 bases not matched to a gene. The CDR3 nucleotides are TGTGCCAGCAGTTTAGGGACAGGGGTTGCAGATACGCAGTATTTT. Protein: CASSLGTGVADTQYF.

This sequence joins TRBV7-9 and TRBJ1-3; the D is unclear. The CDR3 has 14 amino acids. The germline V gene has CDR1 SEHNR and CDR2 FQNEAQ (reference sequence). Trimming took off 5 bases at V and 0 bases at J, with 8 bases between the two ends. The CDR3 DNA follows: TGTGCCAGCAGCCGGCAGGACTCTGGAAACACCATATATTTT. Translated, it gives CASSRQDSGNTIYF.

This chain joins TRBV29-1 and TRBJ2-2; possible D gene TRBD2, 6 bases. The CDR3 totals 15 residues. Germline V CDR1 and CDR2: SQVTM, ANQGSEA. V lost 1 base and J lost 0, with 9 bases in between. The CDR3, as DNA: TGCAGCGTTGAAGTGACGGGGGCGAACACCGGGGAGCTGTTTTTT. This sequence encodes CSVEVTGANTGELFF.

CDR3 in amino acids: CASSWEEGLNYGYTF. In nucleotides, the CDR3 is TGTGCCAGCAGTTGGGAGGAAGGGTTGAACTATGGCTACACCTTC. The rearrangement links TRBV11-2 to TRBJ1-2; D is unclear. The CDR3 is 15 amino acids. Germline CDR1 SGHAT, CDR2 FQNNGV. Trimming took off 6 bases at V and 2 bases at J, with 16 bases between the two ends.

Note on this clone: One end of the junction does not line up with germline, which may come from a read error. The chain carries TRBV7-9 and TRBJ2-1; TRBD1 matches 9 bases. The CDR3 contains 16 residues. Germline V CDR1 and CDR2: SEHNR, FQNEAQ (reference sequence). The CDR3 DNA reads as TGTTCCAGCAGCACCCCCCGGGACAGGGCGGACAATGAGCAGTTCTTC. It codes for CSSSTPRDRADNEQFF.

The count of this clone is one. The chain carries TRBV9 and TRBJ2-5, with D possibly matching TRBD2 (6 bases). CDR1 SGDLS and CDR2 YYNGEE come from the germline V gene. The V gene lost 4 bases and the J gene lost 1 base, with 14 bases spanning the gap. The CDR3 runs 15 residues. The DNA of the CDR3 is TGTGCCAGCAGCCTCGGACGGGAGATCCAAGAGACCCAGTACTTC. This gives the protein CASSLGREIQETQYF.

The rearrangement joins TRBV19 to TRBJ1-1; no reliable D call. Germline values: CDR1 LNHDA, CDR2 SQIVND (reference sequence). The CDR3 is 15 amino acids. V was pared by 7 bases and J by 0 bases, with 15 bases between. In nucleotides, the CDR3 is TGTGCCAGTAAGGAGGCAGAGGATATGAACACTGAAGCTTTCTTT. Translation: CASKEAEDMNTEAFF.

The chain carries TRBV27 and TRBJ2-7, with a tentative D call TRBD1 (5 bases). Between the trimmed V and J ends, which lost 6 bases and 6 bases, there was a span of 15 bases. There are 13 residues in the CDR3. Germline CDR1 reads MNHEY; CDR2 reads SMNVEV (reference sequence). The CDR3 DNA is TGTGCCAGCAGCCACGGGCAAGGGGCCGAGCAGTACTTC. The encoded protein is CASSHGQGAEQYF.

This clone has only a few counts. The chain is built from TRBV5-4 and TRBJ1-4, with D unresolved. The CDR3 sequence is 14 residues long. V lost 3 bases to trimming and J lost 5 bases, with 11 bases between them. Germline CDR1 is SGHNT and CDR2 is YYREEE (reference sequence). CDR3 DNA: TGTGCCAGCAGCTCGCAGACGGGAAATGAAAAACTGTTTTTT. As protein: CASSSQTGNEKLFF.

The rearrangement links TRBV7-2 to TRBJ2-7; TRBD1 is a possible D gene (6 bases). Germline V gene data show CDR1 as SGHTA and CDR2 as FQGNSA. V was trimmed by 5 bases and J by 6 bases, leaving 20 bases between them. This CDR3 is built from 15 residues. As DNA, the CDR3 is TGTGCCAGCAGCCCGAGACAGGCTTCCTCCCTCGAGCAGTACTTC. It translates to CASSPRQASSLEQYF.

This chain links TRBV7-3 with TRBJ2-2, with D perhaps TRBD2 (6 bases). CDR1 SGHTA and CDR2 FQGTGA come from the germline V gene. The CDR3 is 19 amino acids. Trimming removed 5 bases from V and 1 base from J, with 23 bases in between. CDR3 amino acids: CASSPLGGRTRKNTGELFF. In DNA, the CDR3 is TGTGCCAGCAGCCCTCTGGGGGGTAGGACGAGAAAGAACACCGGGGAGCTGTTTTTT.

In nucleotides, the CDR3 is TGTGCCAGCAGCTTAGATCTTCGAGGGACACCCCTGAACACTGAAGCTTTCTTT. It is translated as CASSLDLRGTPLNTEAFF. V gene TRBV11-2 combines with J gene TRBJ1-1, with D possibly TRBD1 on 6 matching bases. CDR3 length: 18 residues. V lost 0 bases and J 0 bases, leaving 17 bases between the germline ends. Germline V gene data show CDR1 as SGHAT and CDR2 as FQNNGV.

The chain has TRBV25-1 and TRBJ2-1; 8 bases map to TRBD2. Germline assignment: CDR1 MGHDK and CDR2 SYGVNS. The CDR3 covers 17 residues. V lost 1 base to trimming and J lost 0 bases; unmatched junction nucleotides: 5. DNA of the CDR3: TGTGCCAGCAGTGAATTAGGTCTAGCGGGCTCCTACAATGAGCAGTTCTTC. Protein sequence: CASSELGLAGSYNEQFF.

This chain links TRBV7-2 with TRBJ2-5; a weak D match, TRBD1 (6 bases). V lost 5 bases, J lost 5 bases, and 18 bases lay in between. The CDR3 has 15 residues. CDR1 and CDR2 (germline): SGHTA, FQGNSA. CDR3 loop: CASSLESRGRETQYF. The CDR3 nucleotides read TGTGCCAGCAGCCTTGAGAGCAGGGGCAGGGAGACCCAGTACTTC.

The J gene is TRBJ2-2, the V gene TRBV7-9, with 8 bases aligning to TRBD2. The junction had 8 bases not matched to a gene; V was cut back by 4 bases and J by 4 bases. Germline V gene sequence: CDR1 SEHNR, CDR2 FQNEAQ (reference sequence). CDR3 length: 16 amino acids. This CDR3 reads CASSWWTSRVTGELFF. CDR3 sequence (DNA): TGTGCCAGCAGCTGGTGGACTAGCAGAGTCACCGGGGAGCTGTTTTTT.

The V and J genes are TRBV20-1 and TRBJ1-2; D unclear. The CDR3 runs to 11 residues. Germline V gene sequence: CDR1 DFQATT, CDR2 SNEGSKA (reference sequence). Trimming removed 6 bases at V and 4 bases at J, with 9 bases between. The CDR3 region has the DNA TGCAGTGCACTCATTCTCTATGGCTACACCTTC. This sequence encodes CSALILYGYTF.

The chain carries TRBV9 and TRBJ1-1; D call uncertain. In germline, CDR1 is SGDLS, CDR2 YYNGEE. Trimming cost V 5 bases and J 9 bases, with 14 bases left between them. CDR3 size: 12 residues. CDR3 in amino acids: CASSASGSQAFF. CDR3 DNA sequence: TGTGCCAGCAGTGCCTCCGGGAGTCAAGCTTTCTTT.

The chain carries TRBV14 and TRBJ2-1; TRBD1 aligns across 8 bases. Germline V lookup: CDR1 SGHDN, CDR2 FVKESK. Trimming took 2 bases from V and 4 from J; bases not matched to a gene: 7. The CDR3 runs 16 residues. CDR3 coding DNA: TGTGCCAGCAGCCAATGGGGTTACAGGGGGTACAATGAGCAGTTCTTC. Translation: CASSQWGYRGYNEQFF.

The J gene is TRBJ1-1, the V gene TRBV2; D is undetermined. CDR3 length equals 15 residues. Trimming removed 6 bases from V and 1 base from J, with 15 bases in between. Germline V gives CDR1 SNHLY, CDR2 FYNNEI. CDR3 loop: CASSNVFVGNTEAFF. As DNA, the CDR3 is TGTGCCAGCAGCAACGTTTTTGTCGGGAACACTGAAGCTTTCTTT. Full variable domain (outside the CDR3, taken from reference TRBV2 and TRBJ1-1): EPEVTQTPSHQVTQMGQEVILRCVPISNHLYFYWYRQILGQKVEFLVSFYNNEISEKSEIFDDQFSVERPDGSNFTLKIRSTKLEDSAMYFCASSNVFVGNTEAFFGQGTRLTVV.

This clone was observed a single time. The CDR3 loop reads CASSISSGYNEQFF. CDR3 nucleotides: TGTGCCAGCAGTATTAGTTCGGGGTACAATGAGCAGTTCTTC. V and J are TRBV27 and TRBJ2-1, with D maybe TRBD2 (5 bases). V was clipped by 5 bases and J by 4 bases, with 12 bases between them. CDR3 size: 14 residues. Germline CDR1 reads MNHEY; CDR2 reads SMNVEV (reference sequence).

The CDR3 nucleotides are TGTGCCAGCAGCTTAGTTCTAGCCAGAGCTTTCTTT. Translating it yields CASSLVLARAFF. V and J are TRBV13 and TRBJ1-1; unclear D gene. CDR1 is PRHDT and CDR2 is FYEKMQ in the germline V gene (reference sequence). This CDR3 has 12 amino acids. The germline V and J ends were trimmed by 1 base and 10 bases, with 10 bases remaining between them.

V is TRBV11-2 and J is TRBJ2-1; 15 nucleotides line up with TRBD2. CDR3 length equals 17 residues. The ends lost 4 bases at V and 10 bases at J; junction bases unmatched: 11. In germline, CDR1 is SGHAT, CDR2 FQNNGV. The CDR3 nucleotides are TGTGCCAGCAGCTCCCTGATGAGGACTAGCGGGAGGGGGGAGCAGTTCTTC. It is translated as CASSSLMRTSGRGEQFF.